Following are 29 T cell receptor beta chains from one sample sequenced in a study of control samples from healthy donors and cancer patients. Only in-frame clones appear in the TCRdb table, and some are missing; sequencing was by immunoSEQ multiplex PCR. The sample records fewer than 200,000 clones, 85% to 90% being singletons. Sequencing input: blood. Receptor source: a man aged 25 to 40 in good health.

The V gene is TRBV4-1, the J gene TRBJ1-1; 8 bases are a match to TRBD1. V trimming: 4 bases; J trimming: 0 bases; junction bases outside the gene matches: 13. Germline loops: CDR1 MGHRA, CDR2 YSYEKL. The CDR3 runs 18 residues. This CDR3 reads CASSPQFATGGMNTEAFF. The CDR3 DNA reads TGCGCCAGCAGCCCCCAATTCGCCACAGGGGGAATGAACACTGAAGCTTTCTTT.

The chain uses TRBV30 and TRBJ2-1, with 7 positions matching TRBD2. The CDR3 length is 13 residues. The V gene end was trimmed by 4 bases and the J gene end by 8 bases; junction bases not matched to a gene: 8. CDR1 is GTSNPN and CDR2 is SVGIG in the germline V gene (reference sequence). The CDR3 DNA sequence: TGTGCCTGGAACAGCGGGATAGGGGATGAGCAGTTCTTC. It translates to CAWNSGIGDEQFF. The whole variable domain, remainder taken from reference TRBV30 and TRBJ2-1, is SQTIHQWPATLVQPVGSPLSLECTVEGTSNPNLYWYRQAAGRGLQLLFYSVGIGQISSEVPQNLSASRPQDRQFILSSKKLLLSDSGFYLCAWNSGIGDEQFFGPGTRLTVL.

The chain links TRBV28 to TRBJ2-1, with 11 bases matching TRBD2. The CDR3 sequence is 15 residues long. With 6 bases clipped from V and 8 bases from J, the junction kept 9 bases outside the gene matches. Germline V gives CDR1 MDHEN, CDR2 SYDVKM. The CDR3 region has the DNA TGTGCCAGCAGACTAGCGGGAGTAAGTCCCTATGAGCAGTTCTTC. Translated: CASRLAGVSPYEQFF.

This chain uses TRBV5-1 with TRBJ1-2; 12 nucleotides align to TRBD1. The germline gives CDR1 SGHRS, CDR2 YFSETQ. The CDR3 sequence is 16 residues long. V shed 4 bases and J 8 bases; nucleotides not matched to a gene: 12. This CDR3 is CASSNGTGGASRGYTF. The CDR3 nucleotides are TGCGCCAGCAGCAACGGGACAGGGGGCGCTAGTAGAGGCTACACCTTC.

This chain links TRBV4-2 with TRBJ1-5, with TRBD1 matching 7 bases. Germline assignment: CDR1 LGHNA and CDR2 YNFKEQ. Trimming took 1 base from V and 3 from J; bases not matched to a gene: 12. CDR3 length equals 18 residues. In DNA form, the CDR3 reads TGTGCCAGCAGCCAAGGGGGGAAGGGGGCGTGGGACAATCAGCCCCAGCATTTT. This codes for CASSQGGKGAWDNQPQHF.

The V and J genes are TRBV11-2 and TRBJ2-1, with 8 bases lining up with TRBD1. Trimming at V came to 0 bases and at J to 4 bases, leaving 5 bases not matched to a gene. The CDR3 consists of 16 residues. Germline loops: CDR1 SGHAT, CDR2 FQNNGV. The CDR3 region has the DNA TGTGCCAGCAGCTTAGATGGACAGGGTTATTACAATGAGCAGTTCTTC. It is translated as CASSLDGQGYYNEQFF. The variable domain in full, with the rest retrieved from reference TRBV11-2 and TRBJ2-1, is EAGVAQSPRYKIIEKRQSVAFWCNPISGHATLYWYQQILGQGPKLLIQFQNNGVVDDSQLPKDRFSAERLKGVDSTLKIQPAKLEDSAVYLCASSLDGQGYYNEQFFGPGTRLTVL.

The chain couples TRBV29-1 to TRBJ1-2; D is undetermined. Trimming cost V 0 bases and J 4 bases, with 6 bases left between them. The CDR3 covers 12 residues. Germline V gene data show CDR1 as SQVTM and CDR2 as ANQGSEA. The CDR3 spells CSVEEAAYGYTF. The CDR3 DNA reads TGCAGCGTTGAAGAGGCGGCCTATGGCTACACCTTC.

V gene TRBV4-1 combines with J gene TRBJ2-1; TRBD1 agrees at 7 bases. This CDR3 has 18 amino acids. CDR1 MGHRA and CDR2 YSYEKL come from the germline V gene. Unmatched junction bases numbered 12, after V lost 1 base and J lost 3 bases. As DNA, the CDR3 is TGCGCCAGCAGCCAAGGCCCAGGGGGTACGCTTAGCTACAATGAGCAGTTCTTC. Its protein is CASSQGPGGTLSYNEQFF.

The chain has TRBV2 and TRBJ1-6; 7 bases agree with TRBD1. CDR3 length: 14 amino acids. The V segment lost 7 bases and the J segment 7 bases; nucleotides outside the gene matches: 7. Germline V gene lookup returns CDR1 SNHLY and CDR2 FYNNEI. This CDR3 reads CASIGRDRNSPLHF. Here the CDR3 DNA reads TGTGCCAGCATTGGGCGGGACAGAAATTCACCCCTCCACTTT.

This clone was observed a single time. The rearrangement uses TRBV7-2 and TRBJ2-6; 11 nucleotides agree with TRBD1. With 0 bases clipped from V and 1 base from J, the junction kept 5 bases outside the gene matches. The germline V gene encodes CDR1 SGHTA and CDR2 FQGNSA. This CDR3 has 19 residues. The CDR3 loop reads CASSLAGTGGLSGANVLTF. DNA for the CDR3: TGTGCCAGCAGCTTAGCCGGGACAGGGGGATTATCTGGGGCCAACGTCCTGACTTTC. The variable domain in full, with the rest retrieved from reference TRBV7-2 and TRBJ2-6, is GAGVSQSPSNKVTEKGKDVELRCDPISGHTALYWYRQSLGQGLEFLIYFQGNSAPDKSGLPSDRFSAERTGGSVSTLTIQRTQQEDSAVYLCASSLAGTGGLSGANVLTFGAGSRLTVL.

This chain links TRBV12-3 or TRBV12-4 with TRBJ2-1, with D hard to call. Trimming took 3 bases from V and 6 from J, leaving 9 bases between them. The CDR3 spans 13 residues. This CDR3 is CASSFPALNEQFF. The CDR3 DNA follows: TGTGCCAGCAGTTTTCCGGCTCTCAATGAGCAGTTCTTC.

The chain uses TRBV9 and TRBJ1-2; tentatively, D is TRBD1 (5 bases). Germline CDR1 SGDLS, CDR2 YYNGEE. Trimming took 4 bases from V and 4 from J, leaving 17 bases between them. This CDR3 comprises 15 residues. The CDR3 region is CASSTNTGTAYGYTF. CDR3 sequence (DNA): TGTGCCAGCAGCACCAACACCGGGACCGCCTATGGCTACACCTTC.

The rearrangement links TRBV20-1 to TRBJ1-1; D ambiguous. V was trimmed by 3 bases and J by 5 bases, leaving 10 bases between them. Germline assignment: CDR1 DFQATT and CDR2 SNEGSKA (reference sequence). The CDR3 is made up of 12 amino acids. The CDR3 nucleotides are TGCAGTGCTAGTGAAGGGAGGACTGAAGCTTTCTTT. This sequence encodes CSASEGRTEAFF.

V and J are TRBV29-1 and TRBJ2-2; no clear D. Germline lookup yields CDR1 SQVTM and CDR2 ANQGSEA. The CDR3 totals 13 residues. Trimming removed 3 bases at V and 6 bases at J, with 11 bases between. This CDR3 is CSVEPDPPGELFF. In nucleotides, the CDR3 is TGCAGCGTTGAGCCGGATCCGCCCGGGGAGCTGTTTTTT.

J is TRBJ1-5 and V is TRBV9, with D uncertain. The germline V gene has CDR1 SGDLS and CDR2 YYNGEE. The V end lost 4 bases, the J end lost 5 bases, and 16 bases lay between the germline ends. The CDR3 consists of 15 residues. Written as DNA, the CDR3 is TGTGCCAGCAGCTCCCACGGCAGGTTTGATCAGCCCCAGCATTTT. It yields the protein CASSSHGRFDQPQHF.

This clone was recorded only once. The chain uses TRBV4-3 and TRBJ2-5; D ambiguous. The CDR3 is made up of 15 amino acids. Germline CDR1 and CDR2: LGHNA and YSLEER. Deletions cut 0 bases from V and 2 bases from J, with 10 bases between. This CDR3 is CASSQDRLGQETQYF. CDR3 DNA: TGCGCCAGCAGCCAAGATCGCCTAGGGCAAGAGACCCAGTACTTC.

The chain employs TRBV7-3 and TRBJ2-2, with D unclear. Germline V lookup: CDR1 SGHTA, CDR2 FQGTGA. The CDR3 is made up of 14 amino acids. V dropped 5 bases and J dropped 5 bases, with 12 bases sitting between them. In DNA, the CDR3 is TGTGCCAGCAGCCCCCAGGCCGAAACCGGGGAGCTGTTTTTT. Its translation: CASSPQAETGELFF.

This clone has just one count. The chain has TRBV6-5 and TRBJ2-4; 8 nucleotides align to TRBD2. V gave up 0 bases and J gave up 5 bases; unmatched junction bases: 6. Germline CDR1 MNHEY, CDR2 SVGAGI. This CDR3 region has 16 residues. The CDR3 loop reads CASSYSAGGRQNIQYF. For the CDR3, the DNA is TGTGCCAGCAGTTACTCGGCGGGGGGTAGGCAAAACATTCAGTACTTC.

This clone has more than one count but fewer than ten. The chain recombines TRBV6-5 with TRBJ1-6; 8 bases fit TRBD1. V lost 6 bases and J lost 9; bases outside the gene matches: 10. Germline CDR1 reads MNHEY; CDR2 reads SVGAGI. This CDR3 has 15 amino acids. The CDR3 region has the DNA TGTGCCAGCAGCCCCTCCCTCACAGGGGGTTCACCCCTCCACTTT. Its translation: CASSPSLTGGSPLHF.

This chain joins TRBV9 and TRBJ2-1; 8 bases match TRBD1. The CDR3 spans 15 residues. V dropped 4 bases and J dropped 1; count of bases not matched to a gene: 4. Looked up from germline, CDR1 is SGDLS and CDR2 is YYNGEE. CDR3 sequence reads: CASSSDRVSYNEQFF. CDR3 DNA: TGTGCCAGCAGCTCGGACAGGGTGTCCTACAATGAGCAGTTCTTC. The complete variable domain, with remaining parts taken from reference TRBV9 and TRBJ2-1, reads DSGVTQTPKHLITATGQRVTLRCSPRSGDLSVYWYQQSLDQGLQFLIQYYNGEERAKGNILERFSAQQFPDLHSELNLSSLELGDSALYFCASSSDRVSYNEQFFGPGTRLTVL.

The CDR3 DNA reads TGTGCCAGCAATAACAGGGCCGACACTGAAGCTTTCTTT. Its translation: CASNNRADTEAFF. The rearrangement joins TRBV6-5 to TRBJ1-1, with a tentative D call TRBD1 (6 bases). Germline CDR1 is MNHEY and CDR2 is SVGAGI. This CDR3 spans 13 amino acids. Deletions cut 7 bases from V and 3 bases from J, with 12 bases between.

V is TRBV5-6 and J is TRBJ1-1; no reliable D call. V dropped 0 bases and J dropped 4 bases, with 7 bases sitting between them. Germline values: CDR1 SGHDT, CDR2 YYEEEE. The CDR3 covers 13 residues. CDR3 region: CASSLGEGTEAFF. DNA of the CDR3: TGTGCCAGCAGCTTGGGGGAGGGCACTGAAGCTTTCTTT.

V gene TRBV11-3 combines with J gene TRBJ2-1, with a possible D match to TRBD2 (6 bases). The CDR3 length is 13 residues. Germline CDR1 and CDR2: SGHNT and YENEEA. The V end was cut by 5 bases, the J end by 6 bases, with 11 bases between. The DNA for the CDR3 is TGTGCCAGCAGCGCCAACGGGGGCAATGAGCAGTTCTTC. Translating gives CASSANGGNEQFF.

The V gene is TRBV12-3 or TRBV12-4, the J gene TRBJ1-2; D is unclear. The CDR3 covers 13 residues. V was shortened by 6 bases and J by 4 bases, with 12 bases between the two germline ends. CDR3 loop: CASSLYRFYGYTF. Here the CDR3 DNA reads TGTGCCAGCAGCCTCTACCGCTTCTATGGCTACACCTTC.

The chain carries TRBV7-8 and TRBJ1-5, with D perhaps TRBD1 (5 bases). The V and J ends lost 5 bases and 1 base respectively, with 18 bases between them. The CDR3 is 17 residues long. CDR1 is SGHVS and CDR2 is FQNEAQ in the germline V gene. The CDR3 loop reads CASSGGGSGTSNQPQHF. DNA for the CDR3: TGTGCCAGCAGCGGTGGGGGATCCGGGACGAGCAATCAGCCCCAGCATTTT.

This chain links TRBV29-1 with TRBJ2-2; no firm D call. The CDR3 totals 12 residues. Trimming removed 6 bases from V and 7 bases from J, with 12 bases in between. The germline gives CDR1 SQVTM, CDR2 ANQGSEA. The CDR3 DNA is TGCAGCGTGGGGTCTCCGGGCGGGGAGCTGTTTTTT. Amino acids: CSVGSPGGELFF.

The chain couples TRBV18 to TRBJ1-5; D gene uncertain. Trimming stripped 6 bases from V and 0 bases from J, with 12 bases between. The CDR3 is 15 amino acids. Germline V gives CDR1 KGHSH, CDR2 LQKENI. The CDR3 DNA reads as TGTGCCAGCTCCCAGGTCGGAAATAGCAATCAGCCCCAGCATTTT. Translation gives CASSQVGNSNQPQHF.

This chain connects TRBV19 to TRBJ2-3; the match to TRBD2 covers 10 bases. With 4 bases clipped from V and 1 base from J, the junction kept 2 bases outside the gene matches. The germline V gene has CDR1 LNHDA and CDR2 SQIVND (reference sequence). The CDR3 length is 15 residues. For the CDR3, the DNA is TGTGCCAGTAGTACTGGGACTAGCGGCACAGATACGCAGTATTTT. Protein sequence: CASSTGTSGTDTQYF. Full variable domain (remainder filled in from reference TRBV19 and TRBJ2-3): DGGITQSPKYLFRKEGQNVTLSCEQNLNHDAMYWYRQDPGQGLRLIYYSQIVNDFQKGDIAEGYSVSREKKESFPLTVTSAQKNPTAFYLCASSTGTSGTDTQYFGPGTRLTVL.

V gene TRBV12-3 or TRBV12-4 combines with J gene TRBJ1-5, with D unresolved. The CDR3 covers 13 residues. Trimming pared 3 bases from V and 5 bases from J, leaving 8 bases between. Here the CDR3 DNA reads TGTGCCAGCAGTTTGAGGTGGGATCAGCCCCAGCATTTT. Amino acids: CASSLRWDQPQHF.